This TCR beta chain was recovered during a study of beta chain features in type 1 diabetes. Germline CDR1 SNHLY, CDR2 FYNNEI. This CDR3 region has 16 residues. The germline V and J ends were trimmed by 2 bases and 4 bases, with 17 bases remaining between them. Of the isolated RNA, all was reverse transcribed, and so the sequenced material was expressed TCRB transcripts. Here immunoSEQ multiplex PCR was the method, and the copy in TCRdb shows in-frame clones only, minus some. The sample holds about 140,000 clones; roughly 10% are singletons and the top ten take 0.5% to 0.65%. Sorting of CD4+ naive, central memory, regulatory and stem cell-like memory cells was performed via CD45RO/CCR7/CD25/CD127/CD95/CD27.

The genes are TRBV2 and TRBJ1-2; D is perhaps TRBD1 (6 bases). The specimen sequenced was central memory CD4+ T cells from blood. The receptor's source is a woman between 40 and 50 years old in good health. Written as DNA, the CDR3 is TGTGCCAGCAGTGAAAGTGAGGACAGCTTCCTCTATGGCTACACCTTC. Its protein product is CASSESEDSFLYGYTF.